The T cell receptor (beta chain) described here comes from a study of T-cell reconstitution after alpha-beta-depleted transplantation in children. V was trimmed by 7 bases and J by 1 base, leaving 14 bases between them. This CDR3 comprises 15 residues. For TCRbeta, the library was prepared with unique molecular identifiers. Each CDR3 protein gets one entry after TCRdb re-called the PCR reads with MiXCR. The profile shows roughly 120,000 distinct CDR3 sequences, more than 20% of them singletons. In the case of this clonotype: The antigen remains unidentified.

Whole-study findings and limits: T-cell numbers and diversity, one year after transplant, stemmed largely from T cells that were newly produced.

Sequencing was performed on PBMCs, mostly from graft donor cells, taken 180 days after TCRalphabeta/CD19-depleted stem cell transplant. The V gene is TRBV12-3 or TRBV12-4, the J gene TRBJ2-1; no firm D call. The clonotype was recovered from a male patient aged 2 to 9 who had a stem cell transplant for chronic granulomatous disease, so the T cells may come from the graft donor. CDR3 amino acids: CASKISSRSYNEQFF. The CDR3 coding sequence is TGTGCCAGCAAAATTAGCAGCAGGTCCTACAATGAGCAGTTCTTC.